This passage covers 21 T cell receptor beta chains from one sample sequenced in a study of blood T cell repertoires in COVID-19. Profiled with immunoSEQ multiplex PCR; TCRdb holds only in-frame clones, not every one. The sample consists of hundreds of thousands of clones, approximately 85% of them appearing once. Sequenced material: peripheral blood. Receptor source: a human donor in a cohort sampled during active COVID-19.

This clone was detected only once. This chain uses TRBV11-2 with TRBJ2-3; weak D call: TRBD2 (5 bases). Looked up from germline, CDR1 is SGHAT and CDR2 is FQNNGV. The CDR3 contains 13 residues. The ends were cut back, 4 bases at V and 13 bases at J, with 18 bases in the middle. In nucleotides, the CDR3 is TGTGCCAGCAGCTCCTCGGAACTAGGATTGGAGTATTTT. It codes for CASSSSELGLEYF.

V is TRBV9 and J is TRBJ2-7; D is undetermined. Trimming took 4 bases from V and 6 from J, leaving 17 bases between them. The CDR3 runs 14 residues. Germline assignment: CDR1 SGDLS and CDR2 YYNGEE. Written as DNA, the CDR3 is TGTGCCAGCAGCTCTGGAGAGAATTTTCCCGAGCAGTACTTC. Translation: CASSSGENFPEQYF.

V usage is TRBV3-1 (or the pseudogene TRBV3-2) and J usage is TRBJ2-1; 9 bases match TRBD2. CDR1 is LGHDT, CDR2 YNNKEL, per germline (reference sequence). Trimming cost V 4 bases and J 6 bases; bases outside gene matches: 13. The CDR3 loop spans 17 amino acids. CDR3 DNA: TGTGCCAGCAGCCTCACGGTGGCGGGCGGGAGGGCCAATGAGCAGTTCTTC. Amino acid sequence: CASSLTVAGGRANEQFF.

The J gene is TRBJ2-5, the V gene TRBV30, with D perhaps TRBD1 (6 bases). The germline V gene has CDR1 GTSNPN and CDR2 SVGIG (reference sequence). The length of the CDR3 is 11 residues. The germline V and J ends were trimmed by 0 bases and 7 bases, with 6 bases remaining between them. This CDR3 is CAWSVQGTQYF. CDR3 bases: TGTGCCTGGAGTGTACAGGGGACCCAGTACTTC.

The CDR3 DNA sequence: TGCGCCAGCAGCCCCTCCTGGGCTAACACCGTAGGCGCATCGGCCAAAAACATTCAGTACTTC. Protein sequence: CASSPSWANTVGASAKNIQYF. V gene TRBV4-1 combines with J gene TRBJ2-4; D not resolved. The CDR3 is 21 amino acids. V was pared by 4 bases and J by 1 base, with 29 bases between. Germline CDR1 reads MGHRA; CDR2 reads YSYEKL.

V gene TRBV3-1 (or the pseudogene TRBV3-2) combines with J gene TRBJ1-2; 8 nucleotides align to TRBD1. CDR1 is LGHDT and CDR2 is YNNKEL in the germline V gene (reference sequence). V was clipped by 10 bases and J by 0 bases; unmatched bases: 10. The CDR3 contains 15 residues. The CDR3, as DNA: TGTGCCACATCAAACAGGGGGACTTCTAACTATGGCTACACCTTC. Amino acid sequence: CATSNRGTSNYGYTF.

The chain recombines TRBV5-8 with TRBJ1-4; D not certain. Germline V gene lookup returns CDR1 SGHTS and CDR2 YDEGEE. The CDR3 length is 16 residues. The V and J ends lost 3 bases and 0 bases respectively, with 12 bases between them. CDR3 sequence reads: CASSWSRVSTNEKLFF. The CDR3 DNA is TGTGCCAGCAGCTGGTCCCGGGTCTCAACTAATGAAAAACTGTTTTTT.

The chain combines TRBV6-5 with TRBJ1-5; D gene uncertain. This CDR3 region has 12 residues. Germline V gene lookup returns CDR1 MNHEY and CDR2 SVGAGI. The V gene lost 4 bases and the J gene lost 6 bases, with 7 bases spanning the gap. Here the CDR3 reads CASSFTAQPQHF. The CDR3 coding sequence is TGTGCCAGCAGTTTCACAGCTCAGCCCCAGCATTTT.

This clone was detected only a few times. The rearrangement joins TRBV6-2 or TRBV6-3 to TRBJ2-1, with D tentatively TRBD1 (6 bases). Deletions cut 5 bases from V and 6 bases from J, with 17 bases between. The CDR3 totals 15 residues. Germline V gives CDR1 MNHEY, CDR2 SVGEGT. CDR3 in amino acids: CASSQDSMGINEQFF. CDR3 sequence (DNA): TGTGCCAGCAGTCAGGACAGTATGGGGATCAATGAGCAGTTCTTC.

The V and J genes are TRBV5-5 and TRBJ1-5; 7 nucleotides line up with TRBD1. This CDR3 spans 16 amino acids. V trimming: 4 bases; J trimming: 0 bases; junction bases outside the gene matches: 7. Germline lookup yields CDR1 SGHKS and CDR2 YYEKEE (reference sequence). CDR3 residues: CASSETGTYSNQPQHF. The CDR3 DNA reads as TGTGCCAGCAGCGAGACAGGGACCTATAGCAATCAGCCCCAGCATTTT.

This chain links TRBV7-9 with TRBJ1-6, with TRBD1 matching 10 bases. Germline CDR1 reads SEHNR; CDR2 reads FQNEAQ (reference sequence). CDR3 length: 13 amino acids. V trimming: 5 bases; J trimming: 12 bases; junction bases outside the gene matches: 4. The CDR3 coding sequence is TGTGCCAGCAGCGGGACAGGGGTTGTACCCCTCCACTTT. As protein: CASSGTGVVPLHF. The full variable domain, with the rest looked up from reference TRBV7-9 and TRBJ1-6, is DTGVSQNPRHKITKRGQNVTFRCDPISEHNRLYWYRQTLGQGPEFLTYFQNEAQLEKSRLLSDRFSAERPKGSFSTLEIQRTEQGDSAMYLCASSGTGVVPLHFGNGTRLTVT.

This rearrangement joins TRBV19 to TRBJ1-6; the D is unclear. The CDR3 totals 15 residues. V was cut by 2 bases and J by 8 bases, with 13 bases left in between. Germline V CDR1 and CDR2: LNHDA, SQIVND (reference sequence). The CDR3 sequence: CASSIRAGNDSPLHF. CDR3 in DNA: TGTGCCAGTAGTATAAGGGCGGGGAACGATTCACCCCTCCACTTT. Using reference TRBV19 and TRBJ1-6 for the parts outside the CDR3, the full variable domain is DGGITQSPKYLFRKEGQNVTLSCEQNLNHDAMYWYRQDPGQGLRLIYYSQIVNDFQKGDIAEGYSVSREKKESFPLTVTSAQKNPTAFYLCASSIRAGNDSPLHFGNGTRLTVT.

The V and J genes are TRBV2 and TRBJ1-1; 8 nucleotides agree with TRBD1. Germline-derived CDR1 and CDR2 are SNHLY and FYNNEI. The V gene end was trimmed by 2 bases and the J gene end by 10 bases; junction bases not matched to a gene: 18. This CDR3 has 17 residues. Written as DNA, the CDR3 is TGTGCCAGCAGTGAATCGAGGGTTATTACAGGGGGAATGGGAGCTTTCTTT. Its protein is CASSESRVITGGMGAFF.

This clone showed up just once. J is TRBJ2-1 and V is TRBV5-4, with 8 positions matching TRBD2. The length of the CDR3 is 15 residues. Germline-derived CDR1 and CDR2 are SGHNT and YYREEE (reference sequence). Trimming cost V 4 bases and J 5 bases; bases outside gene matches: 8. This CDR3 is CASSHAGGPHNEQFF. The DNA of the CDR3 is TGTGCCAGCAGCCACGCGGGGGGCCCCCACAATGAGCAGTTCTTC.

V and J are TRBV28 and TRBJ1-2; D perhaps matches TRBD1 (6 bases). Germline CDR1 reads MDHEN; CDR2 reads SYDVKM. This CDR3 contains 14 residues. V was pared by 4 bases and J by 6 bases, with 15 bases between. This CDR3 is CASSSQGELDGYTF. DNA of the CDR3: TGTGCCAGCAGTTCACAGGGCGAACTGGATGGCTACACCTTC.

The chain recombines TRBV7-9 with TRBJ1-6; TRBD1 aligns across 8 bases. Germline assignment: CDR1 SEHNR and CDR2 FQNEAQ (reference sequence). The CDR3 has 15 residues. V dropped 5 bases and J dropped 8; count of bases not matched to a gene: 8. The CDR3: CASSLRQGFDSPLHF. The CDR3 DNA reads TGTGCCAGCAGCCTCCGACAGGGGTTCGATTCACCCCTCCACTTT. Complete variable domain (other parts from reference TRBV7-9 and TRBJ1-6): DTGVSQNPRHKITKRGQNVTFRCDPISEHNRLYWYRQTLGQGPEFLTYFQNEAQLEKSRLLSDRFSAERPKGSFSTLEIQRTEQGDSAMYLCASSLRQGFDSPLHFGNGTRLTVT.

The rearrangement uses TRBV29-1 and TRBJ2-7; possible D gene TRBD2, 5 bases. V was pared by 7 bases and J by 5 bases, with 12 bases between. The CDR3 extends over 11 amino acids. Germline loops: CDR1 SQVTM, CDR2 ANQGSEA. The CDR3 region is CSGGLGDEQYF. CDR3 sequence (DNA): TGCAGCGGCGGACTCGGAGACGAGCAGTACTTC.

For the CDR3, the DNA is TGTGCCAGCAGTCAGATGCAGCGGGTGAATTCACCCCTCCACTTT. This encodes CASSQMQRVNSPLHF. The V gene is TRBV11-2, the J gene TRBJ1-6; unclear D gene. The CDR3 loop spans 15 amino acids. Germline V gives CDR1 SGHAT, CDR2 FQNNGV. V lost 6 bases and J 7 bases, leaving 16 bases between the germline ends.

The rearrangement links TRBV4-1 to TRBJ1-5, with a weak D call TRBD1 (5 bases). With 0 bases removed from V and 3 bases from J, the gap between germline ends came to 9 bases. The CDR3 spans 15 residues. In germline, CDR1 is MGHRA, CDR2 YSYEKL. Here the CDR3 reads CASSQENRNNQPQHF. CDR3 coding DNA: TGCGCCAGCAGCCAAGAAAACAGGAACAATCAGCCCCAGCATTTT.

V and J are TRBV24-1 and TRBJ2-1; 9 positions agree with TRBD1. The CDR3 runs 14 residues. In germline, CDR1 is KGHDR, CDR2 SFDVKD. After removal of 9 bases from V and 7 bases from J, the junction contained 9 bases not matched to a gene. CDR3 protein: CATGKTGGGNEQFF. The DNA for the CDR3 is TGTGCCACCGGAAAGACAGGGGGAGGGAATGAGCAGTTCTTC.

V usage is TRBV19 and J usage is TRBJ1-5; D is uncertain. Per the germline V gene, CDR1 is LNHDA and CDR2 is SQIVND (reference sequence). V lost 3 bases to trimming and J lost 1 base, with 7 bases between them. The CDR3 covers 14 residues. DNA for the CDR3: TGTGCCAGTAGTATCCGGGAAAGCAATCAGCCCCAGCATTTT. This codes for CASSIRESNQPQHF.